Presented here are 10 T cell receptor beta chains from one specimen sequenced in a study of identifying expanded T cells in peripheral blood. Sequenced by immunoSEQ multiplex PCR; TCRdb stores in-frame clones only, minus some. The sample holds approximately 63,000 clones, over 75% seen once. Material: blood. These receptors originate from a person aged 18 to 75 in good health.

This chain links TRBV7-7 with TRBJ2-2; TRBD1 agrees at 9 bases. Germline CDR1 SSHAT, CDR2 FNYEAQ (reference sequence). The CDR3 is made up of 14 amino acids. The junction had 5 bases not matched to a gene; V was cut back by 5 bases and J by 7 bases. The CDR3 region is CASSKDRGGGELFF. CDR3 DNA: TGTGCCAGCAGCAAGGACAGGGGCGGCGGGGAGCTGTTTTTT.

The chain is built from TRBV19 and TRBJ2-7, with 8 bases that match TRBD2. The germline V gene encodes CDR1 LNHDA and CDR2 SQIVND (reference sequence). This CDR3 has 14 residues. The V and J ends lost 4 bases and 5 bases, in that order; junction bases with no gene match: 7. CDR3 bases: TGTGCCAGTAGTACCGGACTAGCTGTCAACGAGCAGTACTTC. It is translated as CASSTGLAVNEQYF.

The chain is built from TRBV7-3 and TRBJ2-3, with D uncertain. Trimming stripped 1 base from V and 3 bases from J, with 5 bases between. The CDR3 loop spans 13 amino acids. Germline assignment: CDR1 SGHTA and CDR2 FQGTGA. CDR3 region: CASSLMGTDTQYF. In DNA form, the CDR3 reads TGTGCCAGCAGCTTAATGGGGACAGATACGCAGTATTTT.

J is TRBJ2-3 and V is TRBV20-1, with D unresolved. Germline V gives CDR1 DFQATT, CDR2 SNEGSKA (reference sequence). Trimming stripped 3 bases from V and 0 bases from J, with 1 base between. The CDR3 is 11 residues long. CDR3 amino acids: CSARSTDTQYF. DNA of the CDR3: TGCAGTGCTAGGAGCACAGATACGCAGTATTTT.

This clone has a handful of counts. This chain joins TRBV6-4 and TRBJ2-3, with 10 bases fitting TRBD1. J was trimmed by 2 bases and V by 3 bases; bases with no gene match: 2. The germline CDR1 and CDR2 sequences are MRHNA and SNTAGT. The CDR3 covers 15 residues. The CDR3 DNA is TGTGCCAGCAGTGAAGGACAGGGGGTCACAGATACGCAGTATTTT. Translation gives CASSEGQGVTDTQYF.

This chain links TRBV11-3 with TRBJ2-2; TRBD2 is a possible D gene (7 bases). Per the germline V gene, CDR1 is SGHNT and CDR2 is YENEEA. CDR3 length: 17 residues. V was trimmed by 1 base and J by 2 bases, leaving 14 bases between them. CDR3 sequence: CASSLAAGALNTGELFF. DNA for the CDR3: TGTGCCAGCAGCTTAGCGGCGGGGGCCCTCAACACCGGGGAGCTGTTTTTT.

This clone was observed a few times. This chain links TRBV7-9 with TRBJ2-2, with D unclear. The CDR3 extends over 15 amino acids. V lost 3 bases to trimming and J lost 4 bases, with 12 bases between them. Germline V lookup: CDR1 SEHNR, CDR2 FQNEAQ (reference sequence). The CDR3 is CASSLPGLGTGELFF. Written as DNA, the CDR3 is TGTGCCAGCAGCTTGCCCGGGTTGGGCACCGGGGAGCTGTTTTTT.

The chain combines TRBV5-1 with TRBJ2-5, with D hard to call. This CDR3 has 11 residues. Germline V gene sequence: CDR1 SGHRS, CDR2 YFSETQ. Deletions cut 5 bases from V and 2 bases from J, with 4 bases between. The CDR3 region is CASSNQETQYF. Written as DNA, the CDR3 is TGCGCCAGCAGTAATCAAGAGACCCAGTACTTC.

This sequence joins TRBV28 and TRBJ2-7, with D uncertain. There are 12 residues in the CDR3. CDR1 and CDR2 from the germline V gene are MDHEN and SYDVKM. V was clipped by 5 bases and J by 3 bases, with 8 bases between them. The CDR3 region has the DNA TGTGCCAGCAGTACAGATGACTACGAGCAGTACTTC. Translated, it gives CASSTDDYEQYF.

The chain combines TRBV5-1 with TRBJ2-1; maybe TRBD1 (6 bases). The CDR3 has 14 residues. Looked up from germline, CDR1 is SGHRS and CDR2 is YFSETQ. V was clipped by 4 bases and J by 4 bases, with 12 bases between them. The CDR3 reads CASSRSTGYNEQFF. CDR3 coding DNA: TGCGCCAGCAGCCGGTCGACAGGATACAATGAGCAGTTCTTC. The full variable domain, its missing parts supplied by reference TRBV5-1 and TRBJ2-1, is KAGVTQTPRYLIKTRGQQVTLSCSPISGHRSVSWYQQTPGQGLQFLFEYFSETQRNKGNFPGRFSGRQFSNSRSEMNVSTLELGDSALYLCASSRSTGYNEQFFGPGTRLTVL.